The 14 T cell receptor beta chains given below trace back to one sample, sequenced in a study of T cells in Graves' hyperthyroidism and ophthalmopathy. Amplification of TCR beta CDR3 regions used RNA as the template. Researchers ran a first-round RT-PCR on the TCR CDR3 using the HTBI primer set. Via MiXCR, TCRdb re-called the multiplex PCR reads, giving one row per CDR3 protein. The table lists about 610,000 distinct CDR3 sequences, 46% of them singletons. The sequenced sample was peripheral blood or thyroid tissue (not recorded which). The receptors shown here come from a young woman with Graves' hyperthyroidism.

This clonotype was detected ten times or more. The genes are TRBV15 and TRBJ2-7, with TRBD1 matching 7 bases. The germline gives CDR1 LNHNV, CDR2 YYDKDF (reference sequence). Trimming cost V 1 base and J 6 bases; bases outside gene matches: 6. CDR3 length: 14 amino acids. The CDR3, as DNA: TGTGCCACCAGCAGAGGGGGGACAGACGGCGAGCAGTACTTC. Translated: CATSRGGTDGEQYF. The entire variable domain, with the rest obtained from reference TRBV15 and TRBJ2-7, is as follows: DAMVIQNPRYQVTQFGKPVTLSCSQTLNHNVMYWYQQKSSQAPKLLFHYYDKDFNNEADTPDNFQSRRPNTSFCFLDIRSPGLGDTAMYLCATSRGGTDGEQYFGPGTRLTVT.

In its sample, this clonotype was seen many times. The chain combines TRBV27 with TRBJ2-7; D gene ambiguous. V shed 6 bases and J shed 7 bases, with 13 bases lying between them. CDR3 length equals 12 residues. Germline CDR1 and CDR2: MNHEY and SMNVEV (reference sequence). The DNA of the CDR3 is TGTGCCAGCAGCGGACGGCAATTTGAGCAGTACTTC. Its protein is CASSGRQFEQYF.

The rearrangement joins TRBV7-2 to TRBJ2-3, with 10 bases matching TRBD2. CDR1 SGHTA and CDR2 FQGNSA come from the germline V gene. The V gene end was trimmed by 1 base and the J gene end by 7 bases; junction bases not matched to a gene: 17. This CDR3 has 19 amino acids. CDR3: CASSLGLAGDTQARYTQYF. The CDR3 coding sequence is TGTGCCAGCAGCTTAGGGCTAGCGGGAGATACACAAGCGCGTTATACGCAGTATTTT.

This clonotype was observed many times. DNA for the CDR3: TGTGCCACCGGCCGGGACAGCGAACAGTACTTC. This codes for CATGRDSEQYF. The chain carries TRBV19 and TRBJ2-7; 7 positions match TRBD1. Germline V gene data show CDR1 as LNHDA and CDR2 as SQIVND (reference sequence). This CDR3 has 11 residues. Trimming at V came to 10 bases and at J to 10 bases, leaving 10 bases not matched to a gene.

This clonotype has just a few counts. The chain joins TRBV5-4 to TRBJ1-5; D remains ambiguous. There are 15 residues in the CDR3. V lost 4 bases and J lost 11, with 22 bases in between. The V gene's germline CDR1 is SGHNT and CDR2 YYREEE (reference sequence). The CDR3 bases are TGTGCCAGCAGCCCGCGGACTAGCGGCGGGAAGACCCAGCATTTT. As protein: CASSPRTSGGKTQHF.

There are many counts of this clonotype. The V gene is TRBV19, the J gene TRBJ1-3; D is unclear. This CDR3 contains 14 residues. Germline V gene data show CDR1 as LNHDA and CDR2 as SQIVND (reference sequence). V lost 6 bases and J 1 base, leaving 10 bases between the germline ends. The CDR3 here is CASSGRKSGNTIYF. Here the CDR3 DNA reads TGTGCCAGTAGCGGACGTAAATCTGGAAACACCATATATTTT. Full variable domain (outside the CDR3, taken from reference TRBV19 and TRBJ1-3): DGGITQSPKYLFRKEGQNVTLSCEQNLNHDAMYWYRQDPGQGLRLIYYSQIVNDFQKGDIAEGYSVSREKKESFPLTVTSAQKNPTAFYLCASSGRKSGNTIYFGEGSWLTVV.

Many counts were recorded for this clonotype. V and J are TRBV20-1 and TRBJ2-5, with 9 bases aligning to TRBD2. The germline V gene encodes CDR1 DFQATT and CDR2 SNEGSKA (reference sequence). The CDR3 has 14 residues. V was pared by 2 bases and J by 4 bases, with 5 bases of the junction left unmatched. Written as DNA, the CDR3 is TGCAGTGCTAGAACTAGCGGGCTTGTAGAGACCCAGTACTTC. Its protein is CSARTSGLVETQYF.

This chain uses TRBV15 with TRBJ2-5, with D possibly being TRBD1 (5 bases). The J call is uncertain, as TRBJ2-1 better fits the DNA end. Germline assignment: CDR1 LNHNV and CDR2 YYDKDF (reference sequence). The CDR3 extends over 13 amino acids. CDR3: CATSRQTELRQFF. The CDR3 nucleotides are TGTGCCACCAGCAGGCAGACAGAATTGAGGCAGTTCTTC.

This clonotype was detected ten times or more. The chain couples TRBV4-1 to TRBJ1-6, with no clear D. The ends were cut back, 1 base at V and 9 bases at J, with 13 bases in the middle. CDR3 size: 15 residues. Germline CDR1 and CDR2: MGHRA and YSYEKL. The CDR3 nucleotides read TGCGCCAGCAGCCAAGTTGGAGGGAGTTTTTCACCCCTCCACTTT. It encodes CASSQVGGSFSPLHF.

This clonotype was counted ten times or more. The chain is built from TRBV6-5 and TRBJ2-5, with D perhaps matching TRBD1 (6 bases). Trimming pared 2 bases from V and 5 bases from J, leaving 12 bases between. Germline V gene data show CDR1 as MNHEY and CDR2 as SVGAGI. The CDR3 contains 14 residues. The DNA of the CDR3 is TGTGCCAGCAGTTACGATACAGGGCGGGAGACCCAGTACTTC. Encoded protein: CASSYDTGRETQYF.

At least ten counts were recorded for this clonotype. This chain joins TRBV7-8 and TRBJ2-5; D is uncertain. The ends were cut back, 1 base at V and 2 bases at J, with 14 bases in the middle. The CDR3 consists of 16 residues. Per germline, CDR1 SGHVS and CDR2 FQNEAQ. This chain's CDR3 is CASSLVRQAVQETQYF. For the CDR3, the DNA is TGTGCCAGCAGCTTAGTTAGGCAGGCGGTTCAAGAGACCCAGTACTTC. Full variable domain (remainder filled in from reference TRBV7-8 and TRBJ2-5): GAGVSQSPRYKVAKRGQDVALRCDPISGHVSLFWYQQALGQGPEFLTYFQNEAQLDKSGLPSDRFFAERPEGSVSTLKIQRTQQEDSAVYLCASSLVRQAVQETQYFGPGTRLLVL.

This clonotype was seen repeatedly, ten times or more. The rearrangement uses TRBV6-6 and TRBJ2-2; D gene uncertain. Trimming took off 8 bases at V and 3 bases at J, with 10 bases between the two ends. This CDR3 spans 13 amino acids. CDR1 MNHNY and CDR2 SVGAGI come from the germline V gene (reference sequence). This CDR3 reads CASLMIHTGELFF. In DNA, the CDR3 is TGTGCCAGCCTGATGATCCACACCGGGGAGCTGTTTTTT.

Regarding this clonotype: The junction and the germline gene differ at one end; a read error may be behind it. The V and J genes are TRBV20-1 and TRBJ1-2, with D possibly TRBD1 on 5 matching bases. The germline V gene has CDR1 DFQATT and CDR2 SNEGSKA (reference sequence). The CDR3 contains 12 residues. The CDR3 is CSARAGHSGYTF. DNA for the CDR3: TGCAGCGCTAGGGCTGGACACTCTGGCTACACCTTC.

V usage is TRBV29-1 and J usage is TRBJ2-7, with 11 bases aligning to TRBD2. Looked up from germline, CDR1 is SQVTM and CDR2 is ANQGSEA. CDR3 length: 15 residues. The V and J ends lost 8 bases and 3 bases, in that order; junction bases with no gene match: 12. The CDR3, as DNA: TGCAGCCACCCGGACCTAGCGGGGGGCGGCTACGAGCAGTACTTC. It translates to CSHPDLAGGGYEQYF.